A single TCR beta chain is shown here with its context. What it binds is not known. These data belong to a study of radiation and T cells in renal cell carcinoma. Across the study: Nephrectomy followed 15 Gy stereotactic body radiation by 4 weeks.

The repertoire was sequenced with immunoSEQ multiplex PCR; TCRdb's copy has only in-frame clones and lacks some. The table shows tens of thousands of clones, with 75% to 85% occurring only once. The V gene lost 8 bases and the J gene lost 6 bases, with 16 bases spanning the gap. Looked up from germline, CDR1 is MNHNS and CDR2 is SASEGT. There are 13 residues in the CDR3. Stated time point: blood 2 weeks post-SBRT. As to treatment: 15 Gy SBRT to primary tumor, nephrectomy 4 weeks later. The tumor was a clear cell renal cell carcinoma. Study-level points and caveats: In blood, top tumor clones expanded by 2 weeks, shrinking by 4.

The chain employs TRBV6-1 and TRBJ1-2; D remains ambiguous. The source was blood, collected from a patient whose treatment included radiotherapy and nephrectomy. The TCR sequence derives from a woman between 65 and 79 years old with renal cell carcinoma. This CDR3 is CASSLPEGNGYTF. Here the CDR3 DNA reads TGTGCCAGCTCCTTACCCGAAGGGAATGGCTACACCTTC.